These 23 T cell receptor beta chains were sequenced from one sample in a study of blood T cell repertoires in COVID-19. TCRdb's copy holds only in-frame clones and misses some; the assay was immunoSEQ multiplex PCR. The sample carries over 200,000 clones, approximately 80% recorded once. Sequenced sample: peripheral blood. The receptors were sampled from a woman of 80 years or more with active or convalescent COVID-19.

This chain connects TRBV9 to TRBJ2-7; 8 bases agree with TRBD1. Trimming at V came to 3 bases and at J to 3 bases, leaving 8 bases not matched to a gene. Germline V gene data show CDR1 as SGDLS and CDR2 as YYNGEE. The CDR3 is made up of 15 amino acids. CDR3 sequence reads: CASSATGQVNYEQYF. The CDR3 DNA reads TGTGCCAGCAGCGCCACGGGACAGGTGAACTACGAGCAGTACTTC.

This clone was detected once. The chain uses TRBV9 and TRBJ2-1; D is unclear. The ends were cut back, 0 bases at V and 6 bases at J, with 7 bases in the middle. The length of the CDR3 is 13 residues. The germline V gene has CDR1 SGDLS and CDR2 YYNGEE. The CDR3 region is CASSVGLTNEQFF. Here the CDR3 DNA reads TGTGCCAGCAGCGTAGGACTGACCAATGAGCAGTTCTTC.

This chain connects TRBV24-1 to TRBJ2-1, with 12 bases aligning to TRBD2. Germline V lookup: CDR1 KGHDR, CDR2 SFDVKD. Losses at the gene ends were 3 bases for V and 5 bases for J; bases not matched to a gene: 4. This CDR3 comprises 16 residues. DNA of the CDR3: TGTGCCACCAGTGATAGACTAGCGGGAGAAAACAATGAGCAGTTCTTC. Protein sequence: CATSDRLAGENNEQFF.

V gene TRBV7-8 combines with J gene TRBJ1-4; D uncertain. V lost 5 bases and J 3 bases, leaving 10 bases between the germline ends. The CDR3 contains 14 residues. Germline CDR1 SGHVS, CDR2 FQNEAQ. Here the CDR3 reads CASSRGRANEKLFF. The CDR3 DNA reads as TGTGCCAGCAGCCGCGGGAGAGCTAATGAAAAACTGTTTTTT.

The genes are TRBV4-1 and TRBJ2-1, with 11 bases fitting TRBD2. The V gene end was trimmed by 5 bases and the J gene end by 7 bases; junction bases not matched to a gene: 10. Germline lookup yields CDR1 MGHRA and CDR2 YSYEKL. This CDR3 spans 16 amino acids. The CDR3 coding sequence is TGCGCCAGCAGCAAGCGACTAGCGGGGACCTGGAATGAGCAGTTCTTC. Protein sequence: CASSKRLAGTWNEQFF.

CDR3 residues: CSASMLAGVTYEQYF. CDR3 in DNA: TGCAGTGCTAGTATGCTAGCGGGAGTCACCTACGAGCAGTACTTC. The rearrangement uses TRBV20-1 and TRBJ2-7; the match to TRBD2 covers 10 bases. This CDR3 has 15 residues. In germline, CDR1 is DFQATT, CDR2 SNEGSKA (reference sequence). The trim removed 3 bases at V and 2 bases at J, leaving 7 bases unmatched.

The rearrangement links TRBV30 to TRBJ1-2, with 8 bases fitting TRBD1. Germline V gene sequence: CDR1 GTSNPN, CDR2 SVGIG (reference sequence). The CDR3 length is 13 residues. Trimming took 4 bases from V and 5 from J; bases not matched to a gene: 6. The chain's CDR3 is CAWTGGAGYGYTF. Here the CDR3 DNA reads TGTGCCTGGACAGGGGGCGCCGGATATGGCTACACCTTC.

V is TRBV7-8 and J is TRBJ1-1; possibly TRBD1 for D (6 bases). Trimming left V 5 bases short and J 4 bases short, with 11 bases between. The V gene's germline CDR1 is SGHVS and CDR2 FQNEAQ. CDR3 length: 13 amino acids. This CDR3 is CASSPQGFTEAFF. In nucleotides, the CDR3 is TGTGCCAGCAGCCCTCAGGGGTTCACTGAAGCTTTCTTT.

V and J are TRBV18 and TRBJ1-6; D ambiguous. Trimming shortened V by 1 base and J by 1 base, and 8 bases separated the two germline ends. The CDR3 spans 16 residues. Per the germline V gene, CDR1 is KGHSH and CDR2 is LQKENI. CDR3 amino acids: CASSPLPESYNSPLHF. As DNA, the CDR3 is TGTGCCAGCTCACCACTTCCGGAGTCCTATAATTCACCCCTCCACTTT. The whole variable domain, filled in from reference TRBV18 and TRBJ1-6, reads NAGVMQNPRHLVRRRGQEARLRCSPMKGHSHVYWYRQLPEEGLKFMVYLQKENIIDESGMPKERFSAEFPKEGPSILRIQQVVRGDSAAYFCASSPLPESYNSPLHFGNGTRLTVT.

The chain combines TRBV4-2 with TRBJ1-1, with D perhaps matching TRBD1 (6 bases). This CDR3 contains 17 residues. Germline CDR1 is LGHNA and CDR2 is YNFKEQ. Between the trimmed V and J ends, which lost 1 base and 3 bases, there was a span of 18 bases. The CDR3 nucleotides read TGTGCCAGCAGCCAAGGTCTAACAGGGTACTTGGACACTGAAGCTTTCTTT. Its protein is CASSQGLTGYLDTEAFF.

CDR3 DNA sequence: TGTGCCAGCAGCATTCATAGCACAGATACGCAGTATTTT. This sequence encodes CASSIHSTDTQYF. The chain has TRBV7-3 and TRBJ2-3; D is unclear. The CDR3 runs 13 residues. Germline V gene lookup returns CDR1 SGHTA and CDR2 FQGTGA. The V and J ends lost 5 bases and 0 bases respectively, with 6 bases between them.

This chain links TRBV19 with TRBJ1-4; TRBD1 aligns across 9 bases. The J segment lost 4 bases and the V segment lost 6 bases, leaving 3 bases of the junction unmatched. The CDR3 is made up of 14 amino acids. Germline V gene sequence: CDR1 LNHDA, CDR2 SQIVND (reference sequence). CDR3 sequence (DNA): TGTGCCAGTAGGGGACAGGGCCTTAATGAAAAACTGTTTTTT. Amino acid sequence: CASRGQGLNEKLFF.

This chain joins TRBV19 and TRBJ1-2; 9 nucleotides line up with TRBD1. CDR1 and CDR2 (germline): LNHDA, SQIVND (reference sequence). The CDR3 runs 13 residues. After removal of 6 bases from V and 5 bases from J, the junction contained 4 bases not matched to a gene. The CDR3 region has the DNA TGTGCCAGTAGACCCGGGACAGGGTATGGCTACACCTTC. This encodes CASRPGTGYGYTF.

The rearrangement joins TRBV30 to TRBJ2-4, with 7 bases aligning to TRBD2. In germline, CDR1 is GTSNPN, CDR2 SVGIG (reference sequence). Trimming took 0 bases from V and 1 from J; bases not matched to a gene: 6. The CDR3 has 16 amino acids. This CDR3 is CAWSVPDSGAKNIQYF. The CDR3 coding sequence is TGTGCCTGGAGTGTACCGGATAGCGGGGCCAAAAACATTCAGTACTTC. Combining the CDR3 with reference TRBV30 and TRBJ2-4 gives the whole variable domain SQTIHQWPATLVQPVGSPLSLECTVEGTSNPNLYWYRQAAGRGLQLLFYSVGIGQISSEVPQNLSASRPQDRQFILSSKKLLLSDSGFYLCAWSVPDSGAKNIQYFGAGTRLSVL.

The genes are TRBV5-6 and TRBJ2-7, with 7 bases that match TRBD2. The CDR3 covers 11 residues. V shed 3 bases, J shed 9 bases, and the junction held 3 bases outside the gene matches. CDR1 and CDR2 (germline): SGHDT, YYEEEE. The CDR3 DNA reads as TGTGCCAGCAGCTCCAGACTAGCGCAGTACTTC. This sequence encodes CASSSRLAQYF.

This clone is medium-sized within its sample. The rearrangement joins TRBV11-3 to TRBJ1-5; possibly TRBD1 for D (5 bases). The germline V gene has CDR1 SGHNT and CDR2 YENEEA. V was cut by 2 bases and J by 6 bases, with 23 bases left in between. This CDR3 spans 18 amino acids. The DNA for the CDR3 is TGTGCCAGCAGCTTAAACCTGCAAACCGACAGTGGATTTCAGCCCCAGCATTTT. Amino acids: CASSLNLQTDSGFQPQHF.

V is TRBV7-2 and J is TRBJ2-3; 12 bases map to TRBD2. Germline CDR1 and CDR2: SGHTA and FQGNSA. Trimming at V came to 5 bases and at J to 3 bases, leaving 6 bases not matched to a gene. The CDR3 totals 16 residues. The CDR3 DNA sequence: TGTGCCAGCAGCCAGACTAGCGGGAGCGGAACAGATACGCAGTATTTT. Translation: CASSQTSGSGTDTQYF.

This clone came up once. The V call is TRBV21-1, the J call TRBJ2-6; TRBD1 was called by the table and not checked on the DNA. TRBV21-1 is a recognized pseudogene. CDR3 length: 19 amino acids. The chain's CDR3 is CASSESPLDTYSGANVLTF. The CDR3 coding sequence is TGTGCCAGCAGCGAGTCGCCTTTGGACACGTACTCTGGGGCCAACGTCCTGACTTTC.

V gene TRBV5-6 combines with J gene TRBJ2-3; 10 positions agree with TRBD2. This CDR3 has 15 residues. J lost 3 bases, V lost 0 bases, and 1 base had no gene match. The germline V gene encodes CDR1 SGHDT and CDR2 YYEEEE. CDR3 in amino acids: CASSLASGSTDTQYF. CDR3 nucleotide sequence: TGTGCCAGCAGCTTGGCTAGCGGGAGTACAGATACGCAGTATTTT.

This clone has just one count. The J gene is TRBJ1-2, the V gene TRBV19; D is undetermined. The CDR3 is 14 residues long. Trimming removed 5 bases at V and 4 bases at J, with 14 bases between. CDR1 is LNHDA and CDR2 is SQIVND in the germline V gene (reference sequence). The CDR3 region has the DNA TGTGCCAGTAGTTTCGGAGGGATCACCTATGGCTACACCTTC. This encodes CASSFGGITYGYTF.

CDR3 sequence reads: CASSIPLAEGGEQFF. The CDR3 DNA reads TGCGCCAGCAGCATTCCACTAGCGGAAGGCGGTGAGCAGTTCTTC. J is TRBJ2-1 and V is TRBV5-1, with 8 bases matching TRBD2. Per the germline V gene, CDR1 is SGHRS and CDR2 is YFSETQ. V was clipped by 4 bases and J by 9 bases; unmatched bases: 12. The CDR3 totals 15 residues.

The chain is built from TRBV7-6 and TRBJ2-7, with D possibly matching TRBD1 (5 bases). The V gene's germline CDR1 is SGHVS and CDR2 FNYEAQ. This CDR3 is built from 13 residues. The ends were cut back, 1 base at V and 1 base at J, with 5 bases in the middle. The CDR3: CASSLDRSYEQYF. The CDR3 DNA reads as TGTGCCAGCAGCTTAGACAGGTCCTACGAGCAGTACTTC.

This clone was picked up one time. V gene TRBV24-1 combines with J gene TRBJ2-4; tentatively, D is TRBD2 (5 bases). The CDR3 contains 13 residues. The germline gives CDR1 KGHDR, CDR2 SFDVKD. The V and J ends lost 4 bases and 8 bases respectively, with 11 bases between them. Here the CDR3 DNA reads TGTGCCACCAGTGACCAGGACTCAGACATTCAGTACTTC. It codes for CATSDQDSDIQYF.